This is a list of T cell receptor beta chains from one sample in a study of cytomegalovirus exposure and HLA in healthy donors. Here immunoSEQ multiplex PCR was the method, and the copy in TCRdb shows in-frame clones only, minus some. Found here are more than 90,000 clones, approximately 81% of them singletons; the top ten hold roughly 4.3%. Input material: PBMCs. The receptors originated from a woman aged 40 to 50 in good health and CMV-seropositive. Each CDR3 is given with its conserved first and last residue. The D gene is left open where the match is weak. Clone size is not always given. Where it is, it says once, few, many or a class for expanded clones.

j_call	v_call	d_call	clone_size	cdr3_aa	cdr3_nt
TRBJ2-7	TRBV10-3	TRBD2	NA	CAINPSGSYEQYF	TGTGCCATCAATCCTAGCGGCTCCTACGAGCAGTACTTC
TRBJ1-1	TRBV5-1	TRBD1	NA	CASQGQAKTEAFF	TGCGCCAGCCAGGGACAGGCAAAAACTGAAGCTTTCTTT
TRBJ2-1	TRBV7-9	NA	few	CSSSLVTTPHGNEQFF	TGTTCCAGCAGCTTAGTTACGACCCCCCACGGGAATGAGCAGTTCTTC
TRBJ1-2	TRBV5-4	NA	NA	CASSPGQHYGYTF	TGTGCCAGCAGCCCCGGACAGCACTATGGCTACACCTTC
TRBJ1-2	TRBV5-4	NA	NA	CASSLRQGGEANYGYTF	TGTGCCAGCAGCTTGAGGCAGGGTGGAGAGGCTAACTATGGCTACACCTTC
TRBJ1-2	TRBV30	NA	NA	CAWTPKGVRGYGYTF	TGTGCCTGGACCCCCAAGGGGGTTAGGGGCTATGGCTACACCTTC
TRBJ2-2	TRBV5-1	NA	few	CASSSFTASTGELFF	TGCGCCAGCAGCTCTTTTACAGCTTCCACCGGGGAGCTGTTTTTT
TRBJ2-1	TRBV7-9	TRBD1	NA	CASSLVGTGGYNEQFF	TGTGCCAGCAGCTTAGTAGGGACAGGGGGCTACAATGAGCAGTTCTTC
TRBJ2-1	TRBV18	TRBD2	once	CASSRRGTSGSLGDEQFF	TGTGCCAGCTCACGCAGAGGGACTAGCGGGAGTCTAGGGGATGAGCAGTTCTTC
TRBJ2-2	TRBV5-1	TRBD2	NA	CASSSLPRLAGDTGELFF	TGCGCCAGCAGCTCCCTACCCAGACTAGCGGGAGATACCGGAGAGCTGTTTTTT
TRBJ2-1	TRBV7-2	NA	NA	CASSQSNGLYNEQFF	TGTGCCAGCAGCCAATCAAATGGACTATACAATGAGCAGTTCTTC
TRBJ2-4	TRBV13	TRBD1	NA	CASSWGTGSNIQYF	TGTGCCAGCAGCTGGGGGACAGGGTCAAACATTCAGTACTTC
TRBJ1-2	TRBV28	NA	NA	CASTPRAGGYTF	TGTGCCAGCACTCCCAGGGCCGGTGGCTACACCTTC
TRBJ1-2	TRBV27	NA	once	CATSGRAGNYGYTF	TGTGCCACCAGCGGCCGGGCGGGTAACTATGGCTACACCTTC
TRBJ1-5	TRBV6-6	TRBD1	once	CASSSRTGGDQPQHF	TGTGCCAGCAGTTCCAGGACAGGGGGCGATCAGCCCCAGCATTTT
TRBJ2-3	TRBV18	TRBD1	few	CASSRQGADTQYF	TGTGCCAGCTCACGACAGGGGGCAGATACGCAGTATTTT
TRBJ2-7	TRBV6-5	TRBD2	few	CASSHEGLAAYEQYF	TGTGCCAGCAGTCACGAGGGACTAGCGGCATACGAGCAGTACTTC
TRBJ1-5	TRBV30	TRBD1	NA	CAWSSGTGSNQPQHF	TGTGCCTGGAGTTCAGGGACAGGTAGCAATCAGCCCCAGCATTTT
TRBJ2-7	TRBV6-1	TRBD2	NA	CASSETLLAGREQYF	TGTGCCAGCAGTGAAACCCTGTTAGCGGGAAGGGAGCAGTACTTC
TRBJ1-2	TRBV9	TRBD1	NA	CASSVGGQGWDGYTF	TGTGCCAGCAGCGTCGGTGGACAGGGGTGGGATGGCTACACCTTC
TRBJ2-1	TRBV28	TRBD2	NA	CASSLWSSGRVNEQFF	TGTGCCAGCAGTTTATGGTCTAGCGGGAGGGTAAATGAGCAGTTCTTC
TRBJ1-1	TRBV10-3	TRBD1	NA	CAISRDRGTEAFF	TGTGCCATCAGCCGGGACAGGGGCACTGAAGCTTTCTTT
TRBJ2-1	TRBV19	TRBD2	NA	CASSAGGLAVFEQFF	TGTGCCAGTAGTGCAGGCGGACTAGCAGTATTTGAGCAGTTCTTC
TRBJ1-4	TRBV5-1	NA	NA	CASSLGSGAASEKLFF	TGCGCCAGCAGCTTGGGGTCAGGGGCCGCCAGTGAAAAACTGTTTTTT
TRBJ2-7	TRBV10-1	NA	NA	CASSKSISEQYF	TGCGCCAGCAGTAAGTCTATTTCGGAGCAGTACTTC
TRBJ2-2	TRBV5-1	NA	NA	CASSLDVGSTGELFF	TGCGCCAGCAGCTTGGATGTTGGCAGCACCGGGGAGCTGTTTTTT
TRBJ2-3	TRBV9	NA	NA	CASSVGGGSDTQYF	TGTGCCAGCAGCGTTGGGGGAGGCTCAGATACGCAGTATTTT
TRBJ2-1	TRBV7-7	NA	NA	CASSFESGWANEQFF	TGTGCTAGCAGCTTCGAAAGCGGGTGGGCGAATGAGCAGTTCTTC
TRBJ2-1	TRBV29-1	NA	NA	CSVEDLGGFGEQFF	TGCAGCGTTGAAGATCTGGGAGGTTTCGGTGAGCAGTTCTTC
TRBJ1-5	TRBV18	TRBD1	NA	CASSPGDRDAQPQHF	TGTGCCAGCTCACCCGGGGACAGGGACGCTCAGCCCCAGCATTTT
TRBJ1-5	TRBV2	TRBD1	NA	CASSEYRGDQPQHF	TGTGCCAGCAGTGAATACAGGGGAGATCAGCCCCAGCATTTT
TRBJ2-7	TRBV6-5	NA	NA	CASSNSKQGSYEQYF	TGTGCCAGCAGTAACTCAAAACAGGGCTCCTACGAGCAGTACTTC
TRBJ2-7	TRBV5-1	NA	NA	CASRQRDGSGSYEQYF	TGCGCCAGCAGACAGAGAGATGGGTCTGGGAGCTACGAGCAGTACTTC
TRBJ2-1	TRBV15	TRBD1	NA	CATSRETKTGVGNEQFF	TGTGCCACCAGCAGAGAAACCAAGACAGGGGTCGGCAATGAGCAGTTCTTC
TRBJ2-1	TRBV6-6	NA	NA	CASSPYGSSYNEQFF	TGTGCCAGCAGTCCATACGGGAGCTCCTACAATGAGCAGTTCTTC
TRBJ1-1	TRBV11-3	NA	NA	CASSLRGGSNTEAFF	TGTGCCAGCAGCCTTAGGGGGGGGAGTAACACTGAAGCTTTCTTT
TRBJ1-5	TRBV19	NA	NA	CASSIPTGIGPQHF	TGTGCCAGTAGTATCCCAACAGGCATAGGGCCCCAGCATTTT
TRBJ1-1	TRBV9	NA	NA	CASSTHGGGASEAFF	TGTGCCAGCAGCACCCATGGGGGAGGGGCCTCCGAAGCTTTCTTT
TRBJ2-1	TRBV5-1	TRBD1	NA	CASSIGTASYNEQFF	TGCGCCAGCAGCATCGGGACAGCCTCCTACAATGAGCAGTTCTTC
TRBJ2-2	TRBV5-1	NA	NA	CASSLALGPNTGELFF	TGCGCCAGCAGCTTGGCTCTCGGTCCGAACACCGGGGAGCTGTTTTTT
TRBJ2-3	TRBV9	NA	NA	CASSLQRSPSGLPPDTQYF	TGTGCCAGCAGCCTCCAGAGGTCCCCCTCGGGTTTGCCCCCAGATACGCAGTATTTT